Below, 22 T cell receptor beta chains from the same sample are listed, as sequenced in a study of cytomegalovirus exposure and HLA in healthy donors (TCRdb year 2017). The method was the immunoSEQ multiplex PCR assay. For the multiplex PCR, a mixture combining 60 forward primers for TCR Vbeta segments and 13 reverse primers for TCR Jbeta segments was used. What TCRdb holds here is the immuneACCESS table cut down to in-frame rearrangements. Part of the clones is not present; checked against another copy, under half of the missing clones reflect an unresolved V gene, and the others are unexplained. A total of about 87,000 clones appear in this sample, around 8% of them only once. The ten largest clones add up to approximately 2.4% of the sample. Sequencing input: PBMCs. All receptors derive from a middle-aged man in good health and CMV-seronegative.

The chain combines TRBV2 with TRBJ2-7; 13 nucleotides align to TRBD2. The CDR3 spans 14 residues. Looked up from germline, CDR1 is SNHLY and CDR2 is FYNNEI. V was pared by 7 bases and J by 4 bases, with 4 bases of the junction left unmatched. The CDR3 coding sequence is TGTGCCAGCAAGAAGGGACTAGCGGGATACGAGCAGTACTTC. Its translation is CASKKGLAGYEQYF.

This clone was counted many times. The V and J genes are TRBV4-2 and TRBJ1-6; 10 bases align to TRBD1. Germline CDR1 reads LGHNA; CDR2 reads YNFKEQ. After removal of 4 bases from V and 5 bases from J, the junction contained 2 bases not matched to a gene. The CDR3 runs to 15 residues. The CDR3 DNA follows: TGTGCCAGCAGCCCTGGACAGGGGGATAATTCACCCCTCCACTTT. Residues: CASSPGQGDNSPLHF.

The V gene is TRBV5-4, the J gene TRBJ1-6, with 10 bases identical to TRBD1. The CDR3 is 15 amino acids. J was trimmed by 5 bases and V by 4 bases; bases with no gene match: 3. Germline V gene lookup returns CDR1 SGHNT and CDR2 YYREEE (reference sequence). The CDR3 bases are TGTGCCAGCAGCCTCGGGACAGGGGATAATTCACCCCTCCACTTT. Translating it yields CASSLGTGDNSPLHF. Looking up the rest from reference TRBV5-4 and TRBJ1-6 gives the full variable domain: ETGVTQSPTHLIKTRGQQVTLRCSSQSGHNTVSWYQQALGQGPQFIFQYYREEENGRGNFPPRFSGLQFPNYSSELNVNALELDDSALYLCASSLGTGDNSPLHFGNGTRLTVT.

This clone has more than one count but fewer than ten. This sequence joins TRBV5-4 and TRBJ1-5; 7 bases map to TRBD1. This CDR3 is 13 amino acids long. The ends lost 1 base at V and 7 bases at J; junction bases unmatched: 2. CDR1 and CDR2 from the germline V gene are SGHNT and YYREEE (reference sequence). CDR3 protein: CASSLQGDQPQHF. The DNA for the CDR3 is TGTGCCAGCAGCTTGCAGGGGGACCAGCCCCAGCATTTT.

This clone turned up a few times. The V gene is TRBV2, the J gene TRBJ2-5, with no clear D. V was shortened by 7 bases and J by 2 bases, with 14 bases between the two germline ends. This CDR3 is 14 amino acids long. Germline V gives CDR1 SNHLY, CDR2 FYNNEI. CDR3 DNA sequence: TGTGCCAGCACCTTATTATCACTTCAAGAGACCCAGTACTTC. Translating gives CASTLLSLQETQYF. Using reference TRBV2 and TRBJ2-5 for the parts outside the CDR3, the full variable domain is EPEVTQTPSHQVTQMGQEVILRCVPISNHLYFYWYRQILGQKVEFLVSFYNNEISEKSEIFDDQFSVERPDGSNFTLKIRSTKLEDSAMYFCASTLLSLQETQYFGPGTRLLVL.

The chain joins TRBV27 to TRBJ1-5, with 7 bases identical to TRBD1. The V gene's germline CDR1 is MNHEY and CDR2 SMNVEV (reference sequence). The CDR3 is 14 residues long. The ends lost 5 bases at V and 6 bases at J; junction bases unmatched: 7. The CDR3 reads CASSTQGGSQPQHF. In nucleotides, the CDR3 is TGTGCCAGCAGTACCCAGGGGGGAAGTCAGCCCCAGCATTTT.

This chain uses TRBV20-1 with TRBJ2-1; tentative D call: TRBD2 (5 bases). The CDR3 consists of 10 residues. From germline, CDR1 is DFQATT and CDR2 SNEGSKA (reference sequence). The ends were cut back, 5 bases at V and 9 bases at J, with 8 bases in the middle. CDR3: CSAQRVEQFF. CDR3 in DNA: TGCAGTGCTCAGAGGGTTGAGCAGTTCTTC.

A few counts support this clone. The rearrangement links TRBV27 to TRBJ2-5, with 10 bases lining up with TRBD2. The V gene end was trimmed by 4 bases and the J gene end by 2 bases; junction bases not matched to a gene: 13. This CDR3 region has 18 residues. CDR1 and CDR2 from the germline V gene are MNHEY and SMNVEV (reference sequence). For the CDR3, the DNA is TGTGCCAGCAGTTCACGGGCTAGCGGGGGTACTCTGCAAGAGACCCAGTACTTC. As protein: CASSSRASGGTLQETQYF.

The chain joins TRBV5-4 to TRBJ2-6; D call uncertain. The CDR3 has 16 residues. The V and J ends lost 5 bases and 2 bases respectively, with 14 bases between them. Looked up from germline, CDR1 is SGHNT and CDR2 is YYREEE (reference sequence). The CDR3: CASSPPSAPGANVLTF. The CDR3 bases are TGTGCCAGCAGTCCCCCGAGTGCCCCTGGGGCCAACGTCCTGACTTTC. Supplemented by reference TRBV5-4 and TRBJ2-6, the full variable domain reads ETGVTQSPTHLIKTRGQQVTLRCSSQSGHNTVSWYQQALGQGPQFIFQYYREEENGRGNFPPRFSGLQFPNYSSELNVNALELDDSALYLCASSPPSAPGANVLTFGAGSRLTVL.

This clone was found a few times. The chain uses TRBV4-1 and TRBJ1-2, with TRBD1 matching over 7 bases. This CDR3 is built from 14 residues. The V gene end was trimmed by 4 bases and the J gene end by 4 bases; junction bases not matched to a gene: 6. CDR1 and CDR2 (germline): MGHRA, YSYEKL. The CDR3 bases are TGCGCCAGCAGCCTTACTGACAGGGCCTATGGCTACACCTTC. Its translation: CASSLTDRAYGYTF.

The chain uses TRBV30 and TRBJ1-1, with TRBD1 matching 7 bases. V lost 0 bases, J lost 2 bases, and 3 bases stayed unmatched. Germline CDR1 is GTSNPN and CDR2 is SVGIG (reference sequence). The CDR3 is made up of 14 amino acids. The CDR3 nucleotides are TGTGCCTGGAGTGTAAAGGGGGCCAACACTGAAGCTTTCTTT. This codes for CAWSVKGANTEAFF. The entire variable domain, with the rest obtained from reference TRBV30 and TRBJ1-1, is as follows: SQTIHQWPATLVQPVGSPLSLECTVEGTSNPNLYWYRQAAGRGLQLLFYSVGIGQISSEVPQNLSASRPQDRQFILSSKKLLLSDSGFYLCAWSVKGANTEAFFGQGTRLTVV.

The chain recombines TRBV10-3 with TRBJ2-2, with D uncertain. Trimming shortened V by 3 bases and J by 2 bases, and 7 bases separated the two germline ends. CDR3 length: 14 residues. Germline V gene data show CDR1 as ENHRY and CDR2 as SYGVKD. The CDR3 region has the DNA TGTGCCATCAGTGACTACAGTAACACCGGGGAGCTGTTTTTT. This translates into CAISDYSNTGELFF.

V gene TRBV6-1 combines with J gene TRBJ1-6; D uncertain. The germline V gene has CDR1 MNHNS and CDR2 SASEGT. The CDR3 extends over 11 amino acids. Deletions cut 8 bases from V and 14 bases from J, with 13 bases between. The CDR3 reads CASLQSKALHF. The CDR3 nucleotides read TGTGCCAGCTTACAGTCTAAGGCCCTCCACTTT.

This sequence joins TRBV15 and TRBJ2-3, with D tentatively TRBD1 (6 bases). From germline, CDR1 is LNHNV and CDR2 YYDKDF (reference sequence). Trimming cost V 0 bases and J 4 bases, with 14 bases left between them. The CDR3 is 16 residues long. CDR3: CATSRDYTGTPDTQYF. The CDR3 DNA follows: TGTGCCACCAGCAGAGATTACACAGGGACCCCAGATACGCAGTATTTT.

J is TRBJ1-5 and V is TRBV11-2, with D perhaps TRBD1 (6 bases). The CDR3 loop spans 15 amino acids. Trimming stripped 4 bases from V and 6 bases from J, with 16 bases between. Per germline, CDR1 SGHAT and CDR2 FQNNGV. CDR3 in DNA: TGTGCCAGCAGCTCCGGCAGGGGCCCGGGTCAGCCCCAGCATTTT. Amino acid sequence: CASSSGRGPGQPQHF.

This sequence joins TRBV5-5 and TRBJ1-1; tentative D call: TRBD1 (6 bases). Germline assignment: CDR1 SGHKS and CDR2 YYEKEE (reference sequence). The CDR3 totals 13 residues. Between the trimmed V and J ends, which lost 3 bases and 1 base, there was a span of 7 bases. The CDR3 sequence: CASSSGQNTEAFF. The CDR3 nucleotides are TGTGCCAGCAGCTCGGGACAGAACACTGAAGCTTTCTTT.

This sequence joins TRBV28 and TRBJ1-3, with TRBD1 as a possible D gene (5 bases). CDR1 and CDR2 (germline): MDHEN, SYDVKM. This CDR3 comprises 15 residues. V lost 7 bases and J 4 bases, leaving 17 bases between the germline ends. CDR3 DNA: TGTGCCAGCATCCCCGAAGGGGTAGCAGGAAACACCATATATTTT. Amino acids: CASIPEGVAGNTIYF.

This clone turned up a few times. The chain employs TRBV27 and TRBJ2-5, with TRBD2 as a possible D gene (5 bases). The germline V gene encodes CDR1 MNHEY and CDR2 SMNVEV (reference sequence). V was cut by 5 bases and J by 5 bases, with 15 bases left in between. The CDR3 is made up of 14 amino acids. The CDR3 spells CASSLGGRHETQYF. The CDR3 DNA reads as TGTGCCAGCAGTCTAGGAGGCAGGCATGAGACCCAGTACTTC.

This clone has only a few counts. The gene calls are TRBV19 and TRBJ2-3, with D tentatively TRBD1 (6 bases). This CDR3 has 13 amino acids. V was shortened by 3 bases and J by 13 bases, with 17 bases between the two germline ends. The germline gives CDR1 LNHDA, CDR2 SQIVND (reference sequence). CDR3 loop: CASSILLGHEEYF. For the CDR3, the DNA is TGTGCCAGTAGTATTCTCTTGGGACATGAAGAGTATTTT.

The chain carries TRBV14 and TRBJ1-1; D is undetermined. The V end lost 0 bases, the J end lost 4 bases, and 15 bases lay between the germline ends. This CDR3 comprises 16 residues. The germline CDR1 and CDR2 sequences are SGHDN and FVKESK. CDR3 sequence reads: CASSQEVIRVGTEAFF. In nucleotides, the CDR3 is TGTGCCAGCAGCCAAGAAGTCATTCGGGTGGGCACTGAAGCTTTCTTT.

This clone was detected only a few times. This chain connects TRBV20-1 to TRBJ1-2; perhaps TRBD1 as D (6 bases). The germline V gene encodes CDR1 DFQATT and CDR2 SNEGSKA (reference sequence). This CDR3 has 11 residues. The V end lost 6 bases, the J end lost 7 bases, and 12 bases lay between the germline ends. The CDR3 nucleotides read TGCAGTGCCACAGGGAGACTTGGCTACACCTTC. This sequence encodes CSATGRLGYTF.

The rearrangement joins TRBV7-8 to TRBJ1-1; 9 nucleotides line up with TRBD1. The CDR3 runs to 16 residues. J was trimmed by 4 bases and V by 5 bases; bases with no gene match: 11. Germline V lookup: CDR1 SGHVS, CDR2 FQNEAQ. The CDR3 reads CASSHGRDREGTEAFF. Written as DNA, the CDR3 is TGTGCCAGCAGCCACGGTCGGGACAGGGAGGGCACTGAAGCTTTCTTT.